Below, 30 T cell receptor beta chains from the same sample are listed, as sequenced in a study of CD8+ T cells in alopecia areata. Following RNA extraction, reverse transcription yielded cDNA that acted as the sequencing template. Repertoires were generated with immunoSEQ multiplex PCR, while TCRdb's copy carries only in-frame clones and drops some. The sample records 20,000 or so clones, around 66% being singletons. Lesional scalp tissue (obtained by punch biopsy) and peripheral blood were collected from alopecia areata patients. The specimen was skin, collected at week 0. These receptors all come from a human donor with alopecia areata.

The rearrangement uses TRBV11-2 and TRBJ2-5; D is perhaps TRBD2 (5 bases). Per the germline V gene, CDR1 is SGHAT and CDR2 is FQNNGV. CDR3 length: 15 amino acids. Trimming removed 4 bases at V and 2 bases at J, with 14 bases between. DNA of the CDR3: TGTGCCAGCAGCTCCGGACTGGGGATACAAGAGACCCAGTACTTC. Translation gives CASSSGLGIQETQYF. Together with reference TRBV11-2 and TRBJ2-5, the CDR3 gives the full variable domain: EAGVAQSPRYKIIEKRQSVAFWCNPISGHATLYWYQQILGQGPKLLIQFQNNGVVDDSQLPKDRFSAERLKGVDSTLKIQPAKLEDSAVYLCASSSGLGIQETQYFGPGTRLLVL.

The V call is TRBV4-1, the J call TRBJ2-1; 13 bases fit TRBD2. Per the germline V gene, CDR1 is MGHRA and CDR2 is YSYEKL. After removal of 3 bases from V and 5 bases from J, the junction contained 10 bases not matched to a gene. The CDR3 is 18 residues long. In nucleotides, the CDR3 is TGCGCCAGCAGCCAGTCACTAGCGGGGGGGCCGGCCGACAATGAGCAGTTCTTC. Protein sequence: CASSQSLAGGPADNEQFF.

This chain uses TRBV4-1 with TRBJ1-2; possibly TRBD1 for D (5 bases). CDR1 and CDR2 (germline): MGHRA, YSYEKL. The germline V and J ends were trimmed by 4 bases and 3 bases, with 15 bases remaining between them. This CDR3 contains 15 residues. The CDR3 loop is CASSPVLLGDYGYTF. The CDR3 coding sequence is TGCGCCAGCAGCCCCGTACTCCTGGGGGACTATGGCTACACCTTC.

The J gene is TRBJ2-1, the V gene TRBV11-1, with TRBD1 matching 9 bases. V gave up 4 bases and J gave up 10 bases; unmatched junction bases: 11. The CDR3 is made up of 15 amino acids. CDR1 is SGHAT, CDR2 FQDESV, per germline (reference sequence). CDR3 protein: CASSSGTGMEREQFF. As DNA, the CDR3 is TGTGCCAGCAGCTCCGGGACAGGGATGGAGCGGGAGCAGTTCTTC.

This clone was found a few times. The chain links TRBV2 to TRBJ2-7; possibly TRBD1 for D (6 bases). Germline V gene lookup returns CDR1 SNHLY and CDR2 FYNNEI. The CDR3 has 15 residues. Trimming removed 0 bases at V and 0 bases at J, with 9 bases between. In nucleotides, the CDR3 is TGTGCCAGCAGTGAAGCGGGGGCCCTCTCCTACGAGCAGTACTTC. Translation: CASSEAGALSYEQYF.

This chain joins TRBV15 and TRBJ1-6; D possibly corresponds to TRBD1 (6 bases). V was cut by 0 bases and J by 8 bases, with 17 bases left in between. CDR1 is LNHNV, CDR2 YYDKDF, per germline (reference sequence). The CDR3 is 17 residues long. CDR3: CATSRDRGGTPHSPLHF. CDR3 nucleotide sequence: TGTGCCACCAGCAGAGATCGCGGAGGGACACCCCATTCACCCCTCCACTTT.

This clone was seen more than once but under ten times. The V and J genes are TRBV7-9 and TRBJ2-7; D assignment may be TRBD1 or TRBD2 (5 bases each). This CDR3 spans 16 amino acids. Trimming took off 5 bases at V and 7 bases at J, with 24 bases between the two ends. CDR1 is SEHNR and CDR2 is FQNEAQ in the germline V gene (reference sequence). Here the CDR3 DNA reads TGTGCCAGCAGCCGAAGTGAGGGGACGTTTTTAGGAGAGCAGTACTTC. Amino acids: CASSRSEGTFLGEQYF.

This CDR3 reads CAWNQRGGYYEQYF. The CDR3 DNA is TGTGCCTGGAACCAGCGGGGGGGCTACTACGAGCAGTACTTC. This chain connects TRBV30 to TRBJ2-7; 10 bases agree with TRBD2. The germline V gene encodes CDR1 GTSNPN and CDR2 SVGIG (reference sequence). V lost 4 bases to trimming and J lost 3 bases; unmatched junction nucleotides: 6. CDR3 length equals 14 residues.

This clone was seen only a few times. V usage is TRBV19 and J usage is TRBJ1-2; 7 bases fit TRBD1. The V and J ends lost 7 bases and 5 bases, in that order; junction bases with no gene match: 16. The length of the CDR3 is 16 residues. Germline-derived CDR1 and CDR2 are LNHDA and SQIVND (reference sequence). CDR3 sequence: CASTTQRQGSAYGYTF. The CDR3 nucleotides are TGTGCCAGTACCACCCAGCGACAGGGCTCTGCATATGGCTACACCTTC.

This clone showed up just a few times. The chain couples TRBV4-1 to TRBJ2-6; the D is unclear. Germline V gives CDR1 MGHRA, CDR2 YSYEKL. CDR3 size: 15 residues. V lost 1 base and J lost 1, with 5 bases in between. Here the CDR3 reads CASSQARSGANVLTF. The CDR3 region has the DNA TGCGCCAGCAGCCAAGCTAGGTCTGGGGCCAACGTCCTGACTTTC.

The chain carries TRBV28 and TRBJ1-6, with 7 nucleotides matching TRBD1. Germline CDR1 and CDR2: MDHEN and SYDVKM. The length of the CDR3 is 16 residues. V lost 5 bases to trimming and J lost 3 bases; unmatched junction nucleotides: 7. CDR3: CASSDRDRFYNSPLHF. The CDR3 DNA reads TGTGCCAGCAGTGACCGGGACAGATTCTATAATTCACCCCTCCACTTT.

The chain joins TRBV2 to TRBJ2-1, with a weak D call TRBD1 (5 bases). This CDR3 is built from 12 residues. Trimming took off 7 bases at V and 6 bases at J, with 10 bases between the two ends. CDR1 is SNHLY and CDR2 is FYNNEI in the germline V gene. CDR3: CASTLTGNEQFF. In DNA, the CDR3 is TGTGCCAGCACCCTAACAGGCAATGAGCAGTTCTTC.

This clone showed up just a few times. This chain connects TRBV7-6 to TRBJ2-5, with TRBD1 as a possible D gene (5 bases). The V gene's germline CDR1 is SGHVS and CDR2 FNYEAQ. This CDR3 comprises 13 residues. The ends were cut back, 1 base at V and 4 bases at J, with 7 bases in the middle. Here the CDR3 reads CASSLEGVETQYF. CDR3 in DNA: TGTGCCAGCAGCTTAGAAGGGGTAGAGACCCAGTACTTC.

The chain recombines TRBV19 with TRBJ1-2; D not certain. Germline-derived CDR1 and CDR2 are LNHDA and SQIVND (reference sequence). The V gene lost 1 base and the J gene lost 8 bases, with 8 bases spanning the gap. The CDR3 consists of 12 residues. The CDR3 DNA is TGTGCCAGTAGTATAGGGGAGGCCGGCTACACCTTC. Its protein is CASSIGEAGYTF.

The chain combines TRBV6-5 with TRBJ1-2; maybe TRBD1 (6 bases). V was cut by 10 bases and J by 3 bases, with 15 bases left in between. Germline assignment: CDR1 MNHEY and CDR2 SVGAGI. The CDR3 length is 13 residues. The CDR3 region has the DNA TGTGCCACCTCACGGGGGGCGGACTATGGCTACACCTTC. Translated, it gives CATSRGADYGYTF.

The V call is TRBV7-2, the J call TRBJ2-2; no firm D call. Germline CDR1 SGHTA, CDR2 FQGNSA. Trimming removed 4 bases from V and 5 bases from J, with 8 bases in between. The CDR3 loop spans 13 amino acids. The CDR3 sequence is CASSSLLTGELFF. The CDR3 nucleotides are TGTGCCAGCAGCTCTCTCCTGACCGGGGAGCTGTTTTTT.

The chain couples TRBV7-2 to TRBJ2-1; D call uncertain. Trimming cost V 4 bases and J 2 bases, with 6 bases left between them. CDR3 length: 13 amino acids. The germline V gene encodes CDR1 SGHTA and CDR2 FQGNSA. In DNA, the CDR3 is TGTGCCAGCAGCTCGAGCCCCTACAATGAGCAGTTCTTC. It yields the protein CASSSSPYNEQFF. Supplemented by reference TRBV7-2 and TRBJ2-1, the full variable domain reads GAGVSQSPSNKVTEKGKDVELRCDPISGHTALYWYRQSLGQGLEFLIYFQGNSAPDKSGLPSDRFSAERTGGSVSTLTIQRTQQEDSAVYLCASSSSPYNEQFFGPGTRLTVL.

J is TRBJ2-2 and V is TRBV5-5, with TRBD2 matching over 8 bases. Per germline, CDR1 SGHKS and CDR2 YYEKEE (reference sequence). After removal of 1 base from V and 0 bases from J, the junction contained 2 bases not matched to a gene. The CDR3 contains 16 residues. The CDR3 bases are TGTGCCAGCAGCTTGTTAGCGGGGTCGAACACCGGGGAGCTGTTTTTT. It specifies CASSLLAGSNTGELFF. The whole variable domain, remainder taken from reference TRBV5-5 and TRBJ2-2, is DAGVTQSPTHLIKTRGQQVTLRCSPISGHKSVSWYQQVLGQGPQFIFQYYEKEERGRGNFPDRFSARQFPNYSSELNVNALLLGDSALYLCASSLLAGSNTGELFFGEGSRLTVL.

V gene TRBV27 combines with J gene TRBJ2-5, with D uncertain. This CDR3 is built from 13 residues. Trimming stripped 6 bases from V and 4 bases from J, with 12 bases between. The germline V gene encodes CDR1 MNHEY and CDR2 SMNVEV (reference sequence). CDR3 region: CASSPRHGETQYF. The CDR3 DNA is TGTGCCAGCAGCCCACGACACGGAGAGACCCAGTACTTC.

This clone turned up a few times. The chain employs TRBV2 and TRBJ2-7; D possibly matches TRBD1 or TRBD2 (6 bases each). The CDR3 covers 14 residues. The V and J ends lost 5 bases and 1 base respectively, with 12 bases between them. Germline CDR1 is SNHLY and CDR2 is FYNNEI. Here the CDR3 DNA reads TGTGCCAGCAGTAGAGGGGGGACTTCCTACGAGCAGTACTTC. Protein sequence: CASSRGGTSYEQYF.

The rearrangement links TRBV5-5 to TRBJ2-1, with 7 bases lining up with TRBD1. The CDR3 is 15 residues long. Germline V CDR1 and CDR2: SGHKS, YYEKEE (reference sequence). V dropped 0 bases and J dropped 3; count of bases not matched to a gene: 3. The CDR3 region has the DNA TGTGCCAGCAGCTTGGGAACAGGGGTCTACAATGAGCAGTTCTTC. Its translation is CASSLGTGVYNEQFF.

A word on this clone: One junction end does not reproduce the germline sequence, and a read error may be involved. The chain uses TRBV6-5 and TRBJ2-1; D is undetermined. Germline V gene lookup returns CDR1 MNHEY and CDR2 SVGAGI. The CDR3 extends over 13 amino acids. DNA for the CDR3: TGTGCCAGCAGATTCTGGCGCCACAATGAGCACTTCTTC. Translation: CASRFWRHNEHFF.

The chain carries TRBV6-5 and TRBJ2-7, with TRBD1 matching over 7 bases. The CDR3 totals 14 residues. The V gene end was trimmed by 2 bases and the J gene end by 2 bases; junction bases not matched to a gene: 3. Germline loops: CDR1 MNHEY, CDR2 SVGAGI. CDR3 sequence: CASSYAQGAYEQYF. The DNA of the CDR3 is TGTGCCAGCAGTTACGCTCAGGGGGCCTACGAGCAGTACTTC.

The chain uses TRBV7-2 and TRBJ2-1; D gene ambiguous. Deletions cut 2 bases from V and 10 bases from J, with 9 bases between. This CDR3 spans 12 amino acids. Germline V lookup: CDR1 SGHTA, CDR2 FQGNSA. The CDR3: CASSLSLREQFF. CDR3 coding DNA: TGTGCCAGCAGCTTATCCCTACGGGAGCAGTTCTTC.

The chain has TRBV7-9 and TRBJ2-3; D uncertain. Germline assignment: CDR1 SEHNR and CDR2 FQNEAQ (reference sequence). This CDR3 contains 13 residues. Trimming stripped 3 bases from V and 1 base from J, with 5 bases between. CDR3 region: CASSFQGTDTQYF. Here the CDR3 DNA reads TGTGCCAGCAGCTTCCAAGGCACAGATACGCAGTATTTT.

The chain carries TRBV14 and TRBJ1-5; D is uncertain. V lost 0 bases, J lost 4 bases, and 4 bases lay in between. This CDR3 is built from 13 residues. Germline V gene data show CDR1 as SGHDN and CDR2 as FVKESK. The CDR3 loop reads CASSQDLNQPQHF. The DNA for the CDR3 is TGTGCCAGCAGCCAAGACTTGAATCAGCCCCAGCATTTT.

This clone was detected a few times. V is TRBV2 and J is TRBJ2-3; D is perhaps TRBD1 or TRBD2 (5 bases each). Deletions cut 2 bases from V and 8 bases from J, with 11 bases between. This CDR3 has 13 amino acids. CDR1 is SNHLY, CDR2 FYNNEI, per germline. CDR3 in DNA: TGTGCCAGCAGTGAATTAGGTGGGGGTACGCAGTATTTT. Its protein product is CASSELGGGTQYF.

In this sample, this clone turned up once. The V and J genes are TRBV18 and TRBJ2-3, with TRBD2 matching 8 bases. In germline, CDR1 is KGHSH, CDR2 LQKENI. The CDR3 covers 16 residues. V was pared by 0 bases and J by 2 bases, with 4 bases of the junction left unmatched. The CDR3 loop is CASSPPTSAPTDTQYF. The CDR3 DNA follows: TGTGCCAGCTCACCACCGACTAGCGCCCCCACAGATACGCAGTATTTT. The full variable domain, its missing parts supplied by reference TRBV18 and TRBJ2-3, is NAGVMQNPRHLVRRRGQEARLRCSPMKGHSHVYWYRQLPEEGLKFMVYLQKENIIDESGMPKERFSAEFPKEGPSILRIQQVVRGDSAAYFCASSPPTSAPTDTQYFGPGTRLTVL.

The V gene is TRBV10-3, the J gene TRBJ2-1; 13 nucleotides agree with TRBD2. The CDR3 covers 18 residues. V lost 2 bases, J lost 4 bases, and 8 bases stayed unmatched. Germline lookup yields CDR1 ENHRY and CDR2 SYGVKD. CDR3 sequence: CAISERRTSGGVYNEQFF. In DNA form, the CDR3 reads TGTGCCATCAGTGAGCGACGGACTAGCGGGGGCGTATACAATGAGCAGTTCTTC.

This clone was counted between two and nine times. J is TRBJ2-5 and V is TRBV4-2, with TRBD1 matching over 8 bases. CDR1 is LGHNA and CDR2 is YNFKEQ in the germline V gene. Germline trimming cut 4 bases from V and 10 bases from J; bases unmatched to any gene: 8. This CDR3 spans 13 amino acids. CDR3 nucleotides: TGTGCCAGCAGCCTGGGACAGGACCCCAACCAGTACTTC. As protein: CASSLGQDPNQYF.